This section outlines one T cell receptor (beta chain) sequence together with its context. Seattle's cohort entered during active infection and was followed longitudinally. Per the original data handling: Counts of nucleated cells, estimated from reference gene primer amplification, were obtained. Method: immunoSEQ multiplex PCR; TCRdb's copy keeps in-frame clones and lacks some. That table supplies the V and J calls and clone size; D and trimming were determined from the DNA. The sample holds around 120,000 clones, 90% seen once. With 0 bases removed from V and 6 bases from J, the gap between germline ends came to 9 bases. In germline, CDR1 is SGHVS, CDR2 FNYEAQ. This CDR3 spans 14 amino acids. The data belong to a study of blood T cell repertoires in COVID-19. Overall study context: Acute and convalescent COVID-19 specimens originated in the United States, Italy and Spain. From T cells, B-cell-depleted T cells, or PBMCs came the material, which was cDNA or gDNA.

The chain joins TRBV7-6 to TRBJ1-5, with D perhaps matching TRBD1 (6 bases). Sequenced input: peripheral blood. The clonotype was recovered from a woman aged 60-70 years with COVID-19, enrolled during active disease. CDR3 amino acids: CASSLATGSQPQHF. The CDR3 DNA reads as TGTGCCAGCAGCTTAGCGACAGGAAGTCAGCCCCAGCATTTT.